These T cell receptor beta chains were read from a single sample in a study of blood T cell repertoires in COVID-19. The table came from immunoSEQ multiplex PCR; TCRdb's copy has only in-frame clones and leaves some out. The sample holds almost 250,000 clones, 85% to 90% seen once. Sequencing was performed on PBMCs or T cells enriched from blood (not recorded which). The receptors were gathered from a woman in her 30s who had recovered from COVID-19. The CDR3 runs from the conserved cysteine through the conserved F or W. A D gene is named only where the DNA matches it firmly. Some rows mark clone size as missing; the rest say once, few, many or name a class of expanded clone.

>few|TRBV15|TRBJ1-1|-
CATSRDRANTEAFF
TGTGCCACCAGCAGAGATAGAGCGAACACTGAAGCTTTCTTT
>once|TRBV2|TRBJ2-7|-
CASPEGGEQYF
TGTGCCAGCCCTGAAGGCGGGGAGCAGTACTTC
>many|TRBV10-3|TRBJ2-3|-
CATEDGRGLTDTQYF
TGTGCCACCGAGGACGGCAGGGGCCTAACAGATACGCAGTATTTT
>-|TRBV5-1|TRBJ1-2|-
CASSSRGRSYGYTF
TGCGCCAGCAGTTCGCGGGGCAGGAGCTATGGCTACACCTTC
>-|TRBV7-2|TRBJ1-6|-
CASSLVGAIPLHF
TGTGCCAGCAGCTTAGTGGGCGCGATACCCCTCCACTTT
>-|TRBV4-3|TRBJ2-2|-
CASSQDWLSQEGRYTGELFF
TGCGCCAGCAGCCAAGATTGGTTGAGCCAGGAGGGTCGGTACACCGGGGAGCTGTTTTTT
>-|TRBV27|TRBJ2-3|-
CAFNLADTQYF
TGTGCCTTTAACTTGGCAGATACGCAGTATTTT
>few|TRBV11-1|TRBJ2-1|-
CASSLVGANEQFF
TGTGCCAGCAGCTTAGTGGGGGCCAATGAGCAGTTCTTC
>-|TRBV7-3|TRBJ1-6|-
CASSSRTASNSPLHF
TGTGCCAGCAGCTCGAGGACAGCCAGTAATTCACCCCTCCACTTT
>-|TRBV29-1|TRBJ2-4|TRBD1
CSAGQGQNIQYF
TGCAGCGCCGGACAGGGCCAAAACATTCAGTACTTC
>-|TRBV18|TRBJ1-1|-
CASSPAVNTEAFF
TGTGCCAGCTCACCAGCGGTGAACACTGAAGCTTTCTTT
>-|TRBV9|TRBJ2-1|-
CASSVPEGDEQFF
TGTGCCAGCAGCGTCCCCGAGGGGGATGAGCAGTTCTTC
>-|TRBV28|TRBJ1-1|TRBD1
CASSRTGGVTEAFF
TGTGCCAGCAGTCGTACAGGGGGAGTCACTGAAGCTTTCTTT
>-|TRBV19|TRBJ1-1|-
CASSSVMNTEAFF
TGTGCCAGTAGTTCGGTAATGAACACTGAAGCTTTCTTT
>-|TRBV28|TRBJ1-1|-
CASSSYRAPNTEAFF
TGTGCCAGCAGTTCCTACAGGGCCCCGAACACTGAAGCTTTCTTT
>-|TRBV15|TRBJ2-7|-
CATSRDYSYEQYF
TGTGCCACCAGCAGAGACTACTCCTACGAGCAGTACTTC
>once|TRBV6-2/TRBV6-3|TRBJ2-1|-
CASSYQSGYNEQFF
TGTGCCAGCAGTTACCAGTCGGGCTACAATGAGCAGTTCTTC
>-|TRBV11-2|TRBJ1-1|-
CASSLRSGENTEAFF
TGTGCCAGCAGCTTAAGATCGGGGGAGAACACTGAAGCTTTCTTT
>-|TRBV2|TRBJ1-2|-
CASSKNKNRDNNYGYTF
TGTGCCAGCAGTAAAAACAAAAACCGGGACAATAACTATGGCTACACCTTC
>-|TRBV7-2|TRBJ2-2|-
CASSLNNYGELFF
TGTGCCAGCAGCTTAAACAACTACGGGGAGCTGTTTTTT
>-|TRBV27|TRBJ2-1|-
CASRDYYNEQFF
TGTGCCAGCAGGGACTACTACAATGAGCAGTTCTTC
>-|TRBV2|TRBJ1-5|-
CAASRGVDNQPQHF
TGTGCCGCGAGTCGGGGGGTGGACAATCAGCCCCAGCATTTT
>-|TRBV3-1/TRBV3-2|TRBJ1-1|TRBD1
CASSPQGRDEAFF
TGTGCCAGCAGCCCACAGGGGCGAGATGAAGCTTTCTTT
>once|TRBV11-2|TRBJ1-2|TRBD1
CASSIHYRGDYTF
TGTGCCAGCAGCATACATTACAGGGGAGACTACACCTTC
>-|TRBV29-1|TRBJ2-3|TRBD2
CSVERLAGGDTQYF
TGCAGCGTTGAACGACTAGCGGGAGGGGATACGCAGTATTTT
>-|TRBV3-1/TRBV3-2|TRBJ2-1|-
CASSQDGADNEQFF
TGTGCCAGCAGCCAAGATGGAGCGGACAATGAGCAGTTCTTC
>-|TRBV7-6|TRBJ2-1|TRBD2
CASSLGSGRAYNEQFF
TGTGCCAGCAGCTTAGGAAGCGGGAGGGCCTACAATGAGCAGTTCTTC
>-|TRBV14|TRBJ1-5|TRBD1
CASSLTGWGQPQHF
TGTGCCAGCAGCCTGACAGGGTGGGGACAGCCCCAGCATTTT
>few|TRBV9|TRBJ2-1|TRBD2
CASSVVGEPGLAVFF
TGTGCCAGCAGCGTAGTGGGCGAACCGGGACTAGCGGTATTCTTC
>-|TRBV25-1|TRBJ1-1|-
CASSEGTLNTEAFF
TGTGCCAGCAGTGAGGGGACTTTGAACACTGAAGCTTTCTTT
>-|TRBV6-5|TRBJ1-5|-
CASSLLQSNQPQHF
TGTGCCAGCAGTTTGCTACAGAGCAATCAGCCCCAGCATTTT
>-|TRBV28|TRBJ2-7|TRBD2
CASSPGLAGVSYEQYF
TGTGCCAGCAGTCCGGGACTAGCGGGGGTCTCCTACGAGCAGTACTTC
>-|TRBV7-2|TRBJ2-7|-
CASSSPNSGFHEQYF
TGTGCCAGCAGCTCTCCGAACAGCGGGTTCCACGAGCAGTACTTC
>-|TRBV28|TRBJ2-2|TRBD2
CASSFRTSGPSGELFF
TGTGCCAGCAGTTTTCGGACTAGCGGACCCTCCGGGGAGCTGTTTTTT
>-|TRBV30|TRBJ1-1|-
CAWTPYYPGLEAFF
TGTGCCTGGACCCCTTACTACCCGGGGTTAGAAGCTTTCTTT
>once|TRBV7-9|TRBJ1-5|TRBD1
CASSLAGGVQPQHF
TGTGCCAGCAGCTTAGCAGGGGGCGTTCAGCCCCAGCATTTT
>-|TRBV7-9|TRBJ2-7|TRBD1
CASSGGTAYEQYF
TGTGCCAGCAGCGGTGGGACAGCCTACGAGCAGTACTTC
>-|TRBV30|TRBJ2-1|-
CAWSVPHLRAYNEQFF
TGTGCCTGGAGTGTACCCCACCTCAGGGCCTACAATGAGCAGTTCTTC
>-|TRBV11-3|TRBJ1-1|-
CASSLSATTEAFF
TGTGCCAGCAGCTTAAGCGCGACCACTGAAGCTTTCTTT
>-|TRBV18|TRBJ2-5|TRBD1
CASSPPMTGVDQETQYF
TGTGCCAGCTCACCACCGATGACAGGGGTAGATCAAGAGACCCAGTACTTC
>-|TRBV6-5|TRBJ1-1|TRBD1
CASRTGEAKGTEAFF
TGTGCCAGCAGGACAGGGGAGGCCAAGGGCACTGAAGCTTTCTTT
>-|TRBV30|TRBJ2-1|-
CAWSSSAGHEQFF
TGTGCCTGGAGTTCAAGTGCGGGCCATGAGCAGTTCTTC
>-|TRBV30|TRBJ1-4|-
CAWSLAAPLGEKLFF
TGTGCCTGGTCGTTGGCGGCCCCCTTGGGTGAAAAACTGTTTTTT
>-|TRBV5-4|TRBJ2-3|TRBD2
CASSILLAGAGTDTQYF
TGTGCCAGCAGCATCCTACTAGCGGGAGCCGGCACAGATACGCAGTATTTT
>-|TRBV28|TRBJ1-2|TRBD1
CASSEPGQGIGGYTF
TGTGCCAGCAGCGAACCGGGACAGGGGATCGGTGGCTACACCTTC
>-|TRBV5-4|TRBJ2-3|TRBD1
CASSSTGTGVERTDTQYF
TGTGCCAGCAGCTCCACCGGGACAGGGGTTGAGAGAACAGATACGCAGTATTTT
>-|TRBV7-9|TRBJ1-4|-
CASPGEPDEKLFF
TGTGCCAGTCCCGGGGAGCCAGATGAAAAACTGTTTTTT
>few|TRBV10-3|TRBJ2-7|-
CAIKEVRGAYEQYF
TGTGCCATCAAAGAGGTCAGGGGGGCCTACGAGCAGTACTTC
>-|TRBV9|TRBJ2-2|TRBD2
CASSHLAGVDFTGELFF
TGTGCCAGCAGCCATCTAGCGGGAGTTGATTTCACCGGGGAGCTGTTTTTT
>-|TRBV4-1|TRBJ2-7|-
CASSQEKFTYEQYF
TGCGCCAGCAGCCAAGAAAAATTTACCTACGAGCAGTACTTC
>-|TRBV28|TRBJ1-5|-
CASSPPDWFQPQHF
TGTGCCAGCAGCCCCCCGGACTGGTTCCAGCCCCAGCATTTT
>-|TRBV28|TRBJ2-5|TRBD2
CASSFRAGGPKETQYF
TGTGCCAGCAGTTTTAGAGCGGGAGGGCCAAAAGAGACCCAGTACTTC